The 23 T cell receptor beta chains reported below all come from one sample, sequenced in a study of control samples from healthy donors and cancer patients. TCRdb keeps only in-frame clones here, not all; method: immunoSEQ multiplex PCR. The sample contains 170,000 or so clones, roughly 91% of which appear only once. What was sequenced was blood. Source of these receptors: a man between 18 and 29 years old in good health.

On this clone: Within the sample, other DNA sequences also encode this same CDR3. V usage is TRBV5-1 and J usage is TRBJ2-7, with D maybe TRBD1 (5 bases). Germline CDR1 and CDR2: SGHRS and YFSETQ. The CDR3 totals 12 residues. V dropped 2 bases and J dropped 2 bases, with 5 bases sitting between them. The CDR3 bases are TGCGCCAGCAGCTTAGGGGCCTACGAGCAGTACTTC. As protein: CASSLGAYEQYF.

V usage is TRBV7-9 and J usage is TRBJ2-1; a possible D gene is TRBD1 (6 bases). The CDR3 has 15 residues. Trimming pared 2 bases from V and 3 bases from J, leaving 11 bases between. Germline assignment: CDR1 SEHNR and CDR2 FQNEAQ (reference sequence). CDR3 coding DNA: TGTGCCAGCAGCTTACTGGACAGAAGCTACAATGAGCAGTTCTTC. It codes for CASSLLDRSYNEQFF.

The chain is built from TRBV9 and TRBJ2-7; D possibly corresponds to TRBD2 (5 bases). This CDR3 has 13 residues. The germline V and J ends were trimmed by 0 bases and 1 base, with 5 bases remaining between them. Germline lookup yields CDR1 SGDLS and CDR2 YYNGEE. DNA for the CDR3: TGTGCCAGCAGCGTAGGAGGGTCCTACGAGCAGTACTTC. As protein: CASSVGGSYEQYF.

This chain joins TRBV10-3 and TRBJ2-1; D is possibly TRBD1 or TRBD2 (5 bases each). V shed 4 bases and J shed 2 bases, with 12 bases lying between them. This CDR3 contains 15 residues. Germline values: CDR1 ENHRY, CDR2 SYGVKD. The CDR3 spells CAISVWQGAYNEQFF. The CDR3 DNA follows: TGTGCCATCAGTGTATGGCAGGGAGCCTACAATGAGCAGTTCTTC.

The rearrangement joins TRBV5-6 to TRBJ2-4, with TRBD2 as a possible D gene (5 bases). The V gene's germline CDR1 is SGHDT and CDR2 YYEEEE. The CDR3 consists of 13 residues. V lost 5 bases, J lost 6 bases, and 12 bases lay in between. The CDR3 sequence: CASSLRGLNIQYF. The CDR3 coding sequence is TGTGCCAGCAGTTTGAGAGGGCTAAACATTCAGTACTTC.

This clone was observed a single time. V usage is TRBV5-1 and J usage is TRBJ2-5, with 7 bases lining up with TRBD2. The CDR3 loop spans 13 amino acids. Germline trimming cut 4 bases from V and 3 bases from J; bases unmatched to any gene: 3. Germline CDR1 reads SGHRS; CDR2 reads YFSETQ. Written as DNA, the CDR3 is TGCGCCAGCAGCCTTCGGGGGGAAGAGACCCAGTACTTC. Translated, it gives CASSLRGEETQYF.

The chain couples TRBV5-1 to TRBJ1-1, with 7 bases identical to TRBD1. The J segment lost 1 base and the V segment lost 1 base, leaving 10 bases of the junction unmatched. CDR3 length: 17 amino acids. The germline gives CDR1 SGHRS, CDR2 YFSETQ. CDR3 protein: CASSLSPGGTRNTEAFF. The CDR3, as DNA: TGCGCCAGCAGCTTGTCCCCAGGGGGTACCAGGAACACTGAAGCTTTCTTT.

V usage is TRBV19 and J usage is TRBJ2-2; D gene unclear. V was trimmed by 5 bases and J by 4 bases, leaving 8 bases between them. The CDR3 is made up of 13 amino acids. Germline values: CDR1 LNHDA, CDR2 SQIVND (reference sequence). CDR3 nucleotide sequence: TGTGCCAGTAGTTTGGGTCGCACCGGGGAGCTGTTTTTT. Encoded protein: CASSLGRTGELFF. The complete variable domain, with remaining parts taken from reference TRBV19 and TRBJ2-2, reads DGGITQSPKYLFRKEGQNVTLSCEQNLNHDAMYWYRQDPGQGLRLIYYSQIVNDFQKGDIAEGYSVSREKKESFPLTVTSAQKNPTAFYLCASSLGRTGELFFGEGSRLTVL.

CDR3 sequence reads: CASKVGSSYNEQFF. The CDR3 DNA follows: TGTGCCAGCAAGGTGGGAAGCTCCTACAATGAGCAGTTCTTC. The chain employs TRBV2 and TRBJ2-1; D not certain. The CDR3 is made up of 14 amino acids. Germline CDR1 reads SNHLY; CDR2 reads FYNNEI. V shed 7 bases and J shed 0 bases, with 10 bases lying between them.

CDR3 DNA: TGTGCCTGGAGTGACGACCTCCTGGACAGGAATTCACCCCTCCACTTT. Its protein product is CAWSDDLLDRNSPLHF. J is TRBJ1-6 and V is TRBV30; 7 nucleotides match TRBD1. Looked up from germline, CDR1 is GTSNPN and CDR2 is SVGIG (reference sequence). Losses at the gene ends were 1 base for V and 7 bases for J; bases not matched to a gene: 10. CDR3 length: 16 amino acids.

The CDR3 DNA follows: TGTGCCAGTAGTATACGGAAGGGGGAGAACACTGAAGCTTTCTTT. Its translation is CASSIRKGENTEAFF. J is TRBJ1-1 and V is TRBV19; maybe TRBD1 (6 bases). The CDR3 loop spans 15 amino acids. Between the trimmed V and J ends, which lost 2 bases and 1 base, there was a span of 11 bases. In germline, CDR1 is LNHDA, CDR2 SQIVND (reference sequence).

Note on this clone: The same CDR3 also results from other DNA sequences found in this sample. The chain joins TRBV19 to TRBJ2-3; 8 positions agree with TRBD2. The CDR3 extends over 14 amino acids. V shed 2 bases and J 3 bases; nucleotides not matched to a gene: 1. Germline loops: CDR1 LNHDA, CDR2 SQIVND (reference sequence). CDR3 sequence reads: CASSIKRGTDTQYF. The CDR3 coding sequence is TGTGCCAGTAGTATAAAGCGGGGGACAGATACGCAGTATTTT.

The chain joins TRBV6-6 to TRBJ1-2, with D unclear. Trimming took off 0 bases at V and 2 bases at J, with 13 bases between the two ends. The germline V gene encodes CDR1 MNHNY and CDR2 SVGAGI (reference sequence). CDR3 length: 16 residues. The DNA of the CDR3 is TGTGCCAGCAGTTACTCCGCGGTAGACATAAACTATGGCTACACCTTC. It encodes CASSYSAVDINYGYTF.

The rearrangement uses TRBV10-3 and TRBJ2-5; 12 positions match TRBD2. Per the germline V gene, CDR1 is ENHRY and CDR2 is SYGVKD. This CDR3 region has 14 residues. The trim removed 10 bases at V and 1 base at J, leaving 4 bases unmatched. The CDR3 nucleotides are TGTGCCACCGGACTAGCGGGGCCCCAAGAGACCCAGTACTTC. It is translated as CATGLAGPQETQYF.

This chain joins TRBV19 and TRBJ2-1; D perhaps matches TRBD2 (5 bases). This CDR3 contains 15 residues. Germline V gives CDR1 LNHDA, CDR2 SQIVND (reference sequence). V shed 10 bases and J shed 0 bases, with 16 bases lying between them. For the CDR3, the DNA is TGTGCCACCTCAACGAGCGGAAGCTCCTACAATGAGCAGTTCTTC. Translation: CATSTSGSSYNEQFF.

V gene TRBV3-1 (or the pseudogene TRBV3-2) combines with J gene TRBJ1-1; D is uncertain. CDR3 length: 14 residues. V was trimmed by 3 bases and J by 0 bases, leaving 8 bases between them. Germline V lookup: CDR1 LGHDT, CDR2 YNNKEL (reference sequence). Here the CDR3 DNA reads TGTGCCAGCAGCCAGAACCGATTGAACACTGAAGCTTTCTTT. Residues: CASSQNRLNTEAFF.

The chain is built from TRBV6-5 and TRBJ2-5; TRBD2 matches 8 bases. Per germline, CDR1 MNHEY and CDR2 SVGAGI. This CDR3 contains 14 residues. Trimming cost V 5 bases and J 5 bases; bases outside gene matches: 7. CDR3: CASSPGLAGETQYF. The CDR3 DNA is TGTGCCAGCAGTCCCGGACTAGCCGGGGAGACCCAGTACTTC.

The J gene is TRBJ1-3, the V gene TRBV9; a weak D match, TRBD1 (5 bases). V was cut by 3 bases and J by 0 bases, with 7 bases left in between. This CDR3 contains 14 residues. Germline CDR1 is SGDLS and CDR2 is YYNGEE. The CDR3 loop is CASSATGSGNTIYF. In DNA form, the CDR3 reads TGTGCCAGCAGCGCCACAGGCTCTGGAAACACCATATATTTT.

As regards this clone: The conserved phenylalanine or tryptophan normally closing the CDR3 is absent here, so this likely arose from a read error. The DNA is omitted, as the CDR3 cannot be located on it reliably, and the CDR3 follows TCRdb's listing. J is TRBJ1-4 and V is TRBV28. The V gene's germline CDR1 is MDHEN and CDR2 SYDVKM. The CDR3 comprises 8 residues, both ends counted. This chain's CDR3 is CASPGPGD.

The gene calls are TRBV15 and TRBJ2-5; possibly TRBD1 for D (6 bases). V was cut by 4 bases and J by 3 bases, with 18 bases left in between. In germline, CDR1 is LNHNV, CDR2 YYDKDF (reference sequence). The CDR3 length is 16 residues. CDR3: CATSTFTRDTEETQYF. CDR3 nucleotide sequence: TGTGCCACCAGCACCTTTACCAGGGACACTGAAGAGACCCAGTACTTC.

The chain links TRBV19 to TRBJ1-5; D is unclear. CDR3 length: 14 amino acids. V shed 6 bases and J shed 2 bases, with 11 bases lying between them. The germline gives CDR1 LNHDA, CDR2 SQIVND (reference sequence). DNA for the CDR3: TGTGCCAGTAGCCGACTAACGGGCAATCAGCCCCAGCATTTT. It is translated as CASSRLTGNQPQHF.

Only one count was recorded for this clone. This chain links TRBV29-1 with TRBJ2-2, with D tentatively TRBD1 (5 bases). There are 13 residues in the CDR3. V shed 3 bases and J shed 5 bases, with 10 bases lying between them. Germline V CDR1 and CDR2: SQVTM, ANQGSEA. CDR3 coding DNA: TGCAGCGTTGATCGTTCAGGGACCGGGGAGCTGTTTTTT. It is translated as CSVDRSGTGELFF.

This clone was observed a single time. V and J are TRBV9 and TRBJ2-7; D is uncertain. The V and J ends lost 4 bases and 1 base respectively, with 9 bases between them. Germline lookup yields CDR1 SGDLS and CDR2 YYNGEE. This CDR3 spans 13 amino acids. The CDR3 protein is CASSSGLSYEQYF. In DNA form, the CDR3 reads TGTGCCAGCAGCTCCGGTCTATCCTACGAGCAGTACTTC.